What follows are 17 T cell receptor beta chains derived from one specimen sequenced in a study of cytomegalovirus exposure and HLA in healthy donors. Use of 60 Vbeta and 13 Jbeta primers characterized the PCR. Method: immunoSEQ multiplex PCR; TCRdb's copy keeps in-frame clones and lacks some. Of 200,000 or so clones in the sample, 80% to 90% were seen once. Material: PBMCs. These receptors all come from a man aged 25 to 45 in good health and CMV-seronegative.

The chain carries TRBV5-4 and TRBJ2-7; 8 bases line up with TRBD2. The end of the DNA aligns better with TRBJ2-5, so the J call may be wrong. The germline V gene has CDR1 SGHNT and CDR2 YYREEE (reference sequence). The CDR3 sequence is 14 residues long. CDR3 nucleotides: TGTGCCAGCAGCCCGGGGGGGAATGTGGAGACCCAGTACTTC. It is translated as CASSPGGNVETQYF.

The rearrangement links TRBV6-1 to TRBJ2-1; tentative D call: TRBD1 (5 bases). The CDR3 loop spans 16 amino acids. The ends were cut back, 2 bases at V and 3 bases at J, with 14 bases in the middle. Germline CDR1 is MNHNS and CDR2 is SASEGT. The CDR3 loop reads CASSELGRAGYNEQFF. The CDR3 DNA sequence: TGTGCCAGCAGTGAACTGGGCAGGGCAGGCTACAATGAGCAGTTCTTC.

This clone showed up just once. The rearrangement links TRBV21-1 to TRBJ1-6. TRBV21-1 is labeled a pseudogene. The CDR3 length is 16 residues. The CDR3 DNA reads TGTGCCAGCAGCACGCCTAAGGAGGCTCGCAATTCACCCCTCCACTTT. Its translation is CASSTPKEARNSPLHF.

The chain combines TRBV20-1 with TRBJ2-7; D is unresolved. The germline V gene has CDR1 DFQATT and CDR2 SNEGSKA (reference sequence). Trimming took off 3 bases at V and 5 bases at J, with 8 bases between the two ends. The CDR3 totals 11 residues. The CDR3 nucleotides read TGCAGTGCTAGGAGGCCAGACGAGCAGTACTTC. Its protein is CSARRPDEQYF.

This chain uses TRBV5-1 with TRBJ1-2, with a possible D match to TRBD1 (5 bases). The CDR3 has 14 residues. Germline CDR1 SGHRS, CDR2 YFSETQ. V was trimmed by 4 bases and J by 6 bases, leaving 16 bases between them. In nucleotides, the CDR3 is TGCGCCAGCAGCCCCACCGGGACTCGGAATGGCTACACCTTC. Encoded protein: CASSPTGTRNGYTF.

This chain joins TRBV7-2 and TRBJ2-2; D is undetermined. Between the trimmed V and J ends, which lost 2 bases and 6 bases, there was a span of 13 bases. Germline assignment: CDR1 SGHTA and CDR2 FQGNSA. The CDR3 totals 15 residues. The CDR3 loop reads CASSLRSAIPGELFF. The CDR3 nucleotides are TGTGCCAGCAGCTTAAGGTCAGCGATCCCCGGGGAGCTGTTTTTT. Full variable domain (rest looked up from reference TRBV7-2 and TRBJ2-2): GAGVSQSPSNKVTEKGKDVELRCDPISGHTALYWYRQSLGQGLEFLIYFQGNSAPDKSGLPSDRFSAERTGGSVSTLTIQRTQQEDSAVYLCASSLRSAIPGELFFGEGSRLTVL.

This rearrangement joins TRBV7-8 to TRBJ2-7; 7 bases map to TRBD1. This CDR3 is built from 16 residues. V lost 2 bases to trimming and J lost 2 bases; unmatched junction nucleotides: 9. CDR1 SGHVS and CDR2 FQNEAQ come from the germline V gene. The CDR3 bases are TGTGCCAGCAGCTTACCCCGTCGGACAGGTCCCTACGAGCAGTACTTC. Residues: CASSLPRRTGPYEQYF.

This clone was detected once. The chain uses TRBV5-1 and TRBJ1-4; TRBD1 matches 11 bases. With V trimmed by 0 bases and J by 7 bases, 2 bases remained unmatched. The CDR3 is 15 residues long. Per germline, CDR1 SGHRS and CDR2 YFSETQ. Written as DNA, the CDR3 is TGCGCCAGCAGCTTGGGAGGGACAGGGGGTGAAAAACTGTTTTTT. Translating it yields CASSLGGTGGEKLFF.

The chain's CDR3 is CASSYSGEGYEQYF. CDR3 nucleotides: TGTGCCAGCAGTTACTCCGGTGAGGGCTACGAGCAGTACTTC. This chain uses TRBV6-5 with TRBJ2-7, with D possibly TRBD2 on 5 matching bases. This CDR3 is 14 amino acids long. Germline CDR1 and CDR2: MNHEY and SVGAGI. Trimming pared 0 bases from V and 3 bases from J, leaving 9 bases between.

The chain carries TRBV29-1 and TRBJ1-5; TRBD1 might be the D (6 bases). Trimming cost V 2 bases and J 4 bases, with 9 bases left between them. Per the germline V gene, CDR1 is SQVTM and CDR2 is ANQGSEA. The CDR3 length is 13 residues. CDR3 region: CSVETGTNQPQHF. The CDR3, as DNA: TGCAGCGTTGAAACCGGGACAAATCAGCCCCAGCATTTT.

This clone was found a few times. The V gene is TRBV9, the J gene TRBJ1-2, with a possible D match to TRBD1 (5 bases). Deletions cut 4 bases from V and 5 bases from J, with 12 bases between. In germline, CDR1 is SGDLS, CDR2 YYNGEE. The CDR3 loop spans 13 amino acids. CDR3 loop: CASSPLEGYGYTF. CDR3 DNA: TGTGCCAGCAGCCCCCTGGAGGGGTATGGCTACACCTTC.

In DNA, the CDR3 is TGTGCCAGCAGTCCGGGGACAGGGGGGTTTCCCCATGGCTACACCTTC. It specifies CASSPGTGGFPHGYTF. The chain recombines TRBV28 with TRBJ1-2; 11 bases align to TRBD1. Germline V gene lookup returns CDR1 MDHEN and CDR2 SYDVKM. The CDR3 contains 16 residues. V was clipped by 5 bases and J by 6 bases; unmatched bases: 11.

The chain has TRBV7-2 and TRBJ1-1; 11 positions agree with TRBD1. Unmatched junction bases numbered 7, after V lost 1 base and J lost 12 bases. The germline gives CDR1 SGHTA, CDR2 FQGNSA. This CDR3 has 14 amino acids. CDR3 coding DNA: TGTGCCAGCAGCTTAGTAGGGGACAGGGGGGAAACTTTCTTT. Its translation is CASSLVGDRGETFF.

V and J are TRBV6-5 and TRBJ2-6, with a weak D call TRBD1 (6 bases). The germline V gene encodes CDR1 MNHEY and CDR2 SVGAGI. Deletions cut 4 bases from V and 2 bases from J, with 9 bases between. The CDR3 is made up of 15 amino acids. CDR3 amino acids: CASSSQGAGANVLTF. As DNA, the CDR3 is TGTGCCAGCAGTTCACAGGGAGCTGGGGCCAACGTCCTGACTTTC.

The chain employs TRBV19 and TRBJ1-5; 7 bases line up with TRBD1. CDR3 length equals 13 residues. Germline V gene data show CDR1 as LNHDA and CDR2 as SQIVND (reference sequence). Trimming removed 7 bases from V and 2 bases from J; junction bases left unmatched: 2. The CDR3 here is CASKGQGNQPQHF. The CDR3 nucleotides read TGTGCCAGTAAAGGACAGGGCAATCAGCCCCAGCATTTT. Based on the CDR3 plus reference TRBV19 and TRBJ1-5, the full variable domain is DGGITQSPKYLFRKEGQNVTLSCEQNLNHDAMYWYRQDPGQGLRLIYYSQIVNDFQKGDIAEGYSVSREKKESFPLTVTSAQKNPTAFYLCASKGQGNQPQHFGDGTRLSIL.

This clone was seen only a few times. V gene TRBV27 combines with J gene TRBJ2-5; 9 bases are a match to TRBD2. The CDR3 is 16 amino acids. CDR1 is MNHEY and CDR2 is SMNVEV in the germline V gene (reference sequence). V lost 5 bases, J lost 5 bases, and 12 bases stayed unmatched. For the CDR3, the DNA is TGTGCCAGCAGTCCCCGGGGACTAGCTGGTTTGGAGACCCAGTACTTC. Residues: CASSPRGLAGLETQYF.

The chain combines TRBV6-5 with TRBJ2-7; perhaps TRBD2 as D (6 bases). V lost 9 bases, J lost 6 bases, and 24 bases lay in between. Per the germline V gene, CDR1 is MNHEY and CDR2 is SVGAGI. CDR3 length: 15 residues. The CDR3 loop reads CARPTPGTPTSEQYF. The CDR3 nucleotides read TGTGCCAGGCCCACCCCGGGGACTCCAACCTCCGAGCAGTACTTC.